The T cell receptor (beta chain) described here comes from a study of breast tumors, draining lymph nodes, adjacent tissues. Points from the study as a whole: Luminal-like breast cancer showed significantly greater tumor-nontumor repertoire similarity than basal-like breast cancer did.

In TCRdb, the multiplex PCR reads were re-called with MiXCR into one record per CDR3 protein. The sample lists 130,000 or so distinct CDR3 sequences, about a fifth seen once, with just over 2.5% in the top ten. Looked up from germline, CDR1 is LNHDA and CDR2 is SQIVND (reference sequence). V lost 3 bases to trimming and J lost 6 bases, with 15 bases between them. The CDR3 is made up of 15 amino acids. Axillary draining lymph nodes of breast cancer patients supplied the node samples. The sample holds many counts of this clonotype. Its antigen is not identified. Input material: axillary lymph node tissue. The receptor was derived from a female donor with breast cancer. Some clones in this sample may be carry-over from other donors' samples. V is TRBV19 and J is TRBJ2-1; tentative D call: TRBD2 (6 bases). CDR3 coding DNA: TGTGCCAGTAGTATTGGAGGGAGATCGAGCAATGAGCAGTTCTTC. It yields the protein CASSIGGRSSNEQFF.